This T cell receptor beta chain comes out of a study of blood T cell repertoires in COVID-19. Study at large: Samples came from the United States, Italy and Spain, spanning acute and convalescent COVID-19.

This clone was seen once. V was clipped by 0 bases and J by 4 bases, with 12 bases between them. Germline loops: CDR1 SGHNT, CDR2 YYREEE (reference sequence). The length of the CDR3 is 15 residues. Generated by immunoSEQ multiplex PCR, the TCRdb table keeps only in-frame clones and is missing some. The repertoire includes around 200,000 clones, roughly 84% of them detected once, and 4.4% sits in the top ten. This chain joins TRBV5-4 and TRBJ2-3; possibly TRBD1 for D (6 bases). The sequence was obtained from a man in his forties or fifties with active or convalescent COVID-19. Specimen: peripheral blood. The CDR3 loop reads CASSLGGRGADTQYF. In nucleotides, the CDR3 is TGTGCCAGCAGCTTGGGTGGCAGGGGTGCAGATACGCAGTATTTT.